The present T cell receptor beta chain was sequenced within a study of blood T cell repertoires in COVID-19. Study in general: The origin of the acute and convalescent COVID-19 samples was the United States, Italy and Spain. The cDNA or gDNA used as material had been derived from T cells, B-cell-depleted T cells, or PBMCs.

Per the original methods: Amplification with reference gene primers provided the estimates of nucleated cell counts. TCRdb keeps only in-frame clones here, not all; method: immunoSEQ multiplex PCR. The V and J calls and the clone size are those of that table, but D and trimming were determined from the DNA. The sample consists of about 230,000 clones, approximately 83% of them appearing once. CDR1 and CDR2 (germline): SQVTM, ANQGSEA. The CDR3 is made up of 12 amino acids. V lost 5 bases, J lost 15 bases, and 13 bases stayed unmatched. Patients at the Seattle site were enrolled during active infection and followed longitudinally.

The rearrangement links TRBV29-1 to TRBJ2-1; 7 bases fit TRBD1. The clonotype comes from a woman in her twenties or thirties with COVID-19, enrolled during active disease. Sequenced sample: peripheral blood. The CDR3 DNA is TGCAGCGTTAACCGGGACAGACCCCCTCGGTTCTTC. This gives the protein CSVNRDRPPRFF.